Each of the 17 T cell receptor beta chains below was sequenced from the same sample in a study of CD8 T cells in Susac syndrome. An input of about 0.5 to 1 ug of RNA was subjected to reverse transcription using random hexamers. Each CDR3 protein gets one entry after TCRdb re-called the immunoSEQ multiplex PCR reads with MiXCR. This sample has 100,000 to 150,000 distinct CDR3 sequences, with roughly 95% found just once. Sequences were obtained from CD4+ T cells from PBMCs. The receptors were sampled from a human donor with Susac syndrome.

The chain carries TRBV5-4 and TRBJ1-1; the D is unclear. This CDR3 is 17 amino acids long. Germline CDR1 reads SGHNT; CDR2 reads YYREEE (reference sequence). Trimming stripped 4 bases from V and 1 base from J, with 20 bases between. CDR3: CASSPSDGFGGNTEAFF. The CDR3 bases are TGTGCCAGCAGCCCATCCGACGGGTTTGGAGGGAACACTGAAGCTTTCTTT.

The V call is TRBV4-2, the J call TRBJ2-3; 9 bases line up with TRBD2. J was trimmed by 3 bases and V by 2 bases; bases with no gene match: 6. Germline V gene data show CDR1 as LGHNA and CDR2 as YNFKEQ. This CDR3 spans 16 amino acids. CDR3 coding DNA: TGTGCCAGCAGCCAACGTCCTAGCGGGATTACAGATACGCAGTATTTT. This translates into CASSQRPSGITDTQYF.

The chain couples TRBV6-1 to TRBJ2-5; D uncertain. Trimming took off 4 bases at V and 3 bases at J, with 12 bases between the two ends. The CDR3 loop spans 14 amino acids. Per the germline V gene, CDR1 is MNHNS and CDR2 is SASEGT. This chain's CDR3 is CASSAQGWEETQYF. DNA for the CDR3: TGTGCCAGCAGTGCCCAAGGGTGGGAAGAGACCCAGTACTTC.

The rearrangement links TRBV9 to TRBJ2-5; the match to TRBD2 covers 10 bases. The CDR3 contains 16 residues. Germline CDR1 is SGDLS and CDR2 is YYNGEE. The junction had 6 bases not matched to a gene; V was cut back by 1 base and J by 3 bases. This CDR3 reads CASSVSASGGEETQYF. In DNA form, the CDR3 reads TGTGCCAGCAGCGTATCCGCTAGCGGGGGTGAAGAGACCCAGTACTTC.

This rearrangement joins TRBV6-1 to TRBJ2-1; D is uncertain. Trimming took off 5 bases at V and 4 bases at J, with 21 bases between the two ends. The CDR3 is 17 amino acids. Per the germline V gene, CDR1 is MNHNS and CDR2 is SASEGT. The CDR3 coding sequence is TGTGCCAGCAGTCCCTCATTGACCGGAGCCTCATACAATGAGCAGTTCTTC. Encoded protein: CASSPSLTGASYNEQFF.

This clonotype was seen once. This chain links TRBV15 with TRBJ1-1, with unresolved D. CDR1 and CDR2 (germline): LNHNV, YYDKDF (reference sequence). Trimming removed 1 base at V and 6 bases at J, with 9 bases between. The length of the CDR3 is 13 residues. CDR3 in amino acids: CATSRVGSAEAFF. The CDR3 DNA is TGTGCCACCAGCAGAGTGGGGAGCGCTGAAGCTTTCTTT.

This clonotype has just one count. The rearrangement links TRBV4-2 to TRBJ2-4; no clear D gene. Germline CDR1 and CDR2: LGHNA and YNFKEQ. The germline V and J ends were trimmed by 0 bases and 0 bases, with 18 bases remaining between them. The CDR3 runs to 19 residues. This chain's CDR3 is CASSQDFAGTDLAKNIQYF. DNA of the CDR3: TGTGCCAGCAGCCAAGATTTCGCCGGAACCGACCTAGCCAAAAACATTCAGTACTTC.

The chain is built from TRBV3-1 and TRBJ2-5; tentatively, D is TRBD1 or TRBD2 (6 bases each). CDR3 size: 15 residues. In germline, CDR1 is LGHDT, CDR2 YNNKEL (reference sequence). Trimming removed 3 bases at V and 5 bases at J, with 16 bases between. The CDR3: CASSHRDTGRETQYF. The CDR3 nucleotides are TGTGCCAGCAGCCACAGAGATACAGGGAGGGAGACCCAGTACTTC.

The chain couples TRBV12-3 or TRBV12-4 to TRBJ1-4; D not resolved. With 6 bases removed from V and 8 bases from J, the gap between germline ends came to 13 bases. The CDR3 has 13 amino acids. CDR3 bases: TGTGCCAGCAGATCCAGTAGGACCGAAAAACTGTTTTTT. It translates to CASRSSRTEKLFF.

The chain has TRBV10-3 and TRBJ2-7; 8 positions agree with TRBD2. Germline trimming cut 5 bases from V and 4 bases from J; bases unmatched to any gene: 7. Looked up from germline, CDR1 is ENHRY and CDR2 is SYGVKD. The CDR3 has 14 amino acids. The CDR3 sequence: CAISRTGGAYEQYF. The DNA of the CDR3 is TGTGCCATCAGTCGGACGGGGGGGGCATACGAGCAGTACTTC.

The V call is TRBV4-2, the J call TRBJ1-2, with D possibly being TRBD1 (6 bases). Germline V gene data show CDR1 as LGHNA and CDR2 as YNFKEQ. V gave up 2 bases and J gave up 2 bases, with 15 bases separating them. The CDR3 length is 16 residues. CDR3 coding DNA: TGTGCCAGCAGCCAATCCTCCGGGACAACCAACTATGGCTACACCTTC. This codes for CASSQSSGTTNYGYTF.

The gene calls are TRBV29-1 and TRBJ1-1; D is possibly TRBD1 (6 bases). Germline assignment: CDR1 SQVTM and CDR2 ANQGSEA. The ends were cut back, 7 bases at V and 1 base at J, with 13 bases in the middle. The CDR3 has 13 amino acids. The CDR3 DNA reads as TGCAGCGGCATGACAGGCGCGAACACTGAAGCTTTCTTT. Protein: CSGMTGANTEAFF.

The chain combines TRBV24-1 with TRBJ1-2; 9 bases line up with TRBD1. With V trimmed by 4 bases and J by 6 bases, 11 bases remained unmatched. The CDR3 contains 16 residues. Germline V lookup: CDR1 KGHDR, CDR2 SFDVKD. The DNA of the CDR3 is TGTGCCACCAGTGACACCACAGGGGGCAATCGAAATGGCTACACCTTC. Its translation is CATSDTTGGNRNGYTF.

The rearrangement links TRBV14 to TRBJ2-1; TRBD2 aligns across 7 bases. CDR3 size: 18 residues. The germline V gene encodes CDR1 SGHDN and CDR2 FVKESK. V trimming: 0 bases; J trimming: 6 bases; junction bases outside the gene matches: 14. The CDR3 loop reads CASSQDGAGLGDLNEQFF. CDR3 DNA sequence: TGTGCCAGCAGCCAAGATGGGGCAGGACTAGGGGACCTCAATGAGCAGTTCTTC. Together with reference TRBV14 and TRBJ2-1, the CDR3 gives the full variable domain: EAGVTQFPSHSVIEKGQTVTLRCDPISGHDNLYWYRRVMGKEIKFLLHFVKESKQDESGMPNNRFLAERTGGTYSTLKVQPAELEDSGVYFCASSQDGAGLGDLNEQFFGPGTRLTVL.

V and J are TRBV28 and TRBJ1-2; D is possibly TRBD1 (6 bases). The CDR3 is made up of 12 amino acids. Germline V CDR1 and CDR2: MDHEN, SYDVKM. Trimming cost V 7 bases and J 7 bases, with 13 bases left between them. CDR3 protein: CASNTQGSGYTF. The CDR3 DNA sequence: TGTGCCAGCAATACACAGGGATCTGGCTACACCTTC.

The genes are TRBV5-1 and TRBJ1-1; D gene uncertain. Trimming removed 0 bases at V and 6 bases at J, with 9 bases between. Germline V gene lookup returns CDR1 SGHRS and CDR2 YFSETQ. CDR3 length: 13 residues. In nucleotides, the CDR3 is TGCGCCAGCAGCTTGGATGCGGGCTCTGAAGCTTTCTTT. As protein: CASSLDAGSEAFF.

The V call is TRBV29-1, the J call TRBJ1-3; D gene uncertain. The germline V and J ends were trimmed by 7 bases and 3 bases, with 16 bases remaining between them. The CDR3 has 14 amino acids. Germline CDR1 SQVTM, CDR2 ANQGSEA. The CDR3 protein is CSAQRQEGGNTIYF. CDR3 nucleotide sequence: TGCAGCGCTCAGAGGCAGGAGGGTGGAAACACCATATATTTT.